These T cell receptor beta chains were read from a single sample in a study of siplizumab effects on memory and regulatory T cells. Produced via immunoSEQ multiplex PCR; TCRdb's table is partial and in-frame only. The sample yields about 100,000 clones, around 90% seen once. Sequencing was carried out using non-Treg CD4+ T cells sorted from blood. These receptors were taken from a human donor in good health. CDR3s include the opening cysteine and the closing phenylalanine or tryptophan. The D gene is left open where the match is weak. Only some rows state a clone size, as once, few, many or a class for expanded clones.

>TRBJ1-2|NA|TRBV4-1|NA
TGCGCCAGCAGCCACGTTGGACGGTCTAACTATGGCTACACCTTC
CASSHVGRSNYGYTF
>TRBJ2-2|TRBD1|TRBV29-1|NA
TGCAGCGTTGGGAGACAGGGGGGGAACACCGGGGAGCTGTTTTTT
CSVGRQGGNTGELFF
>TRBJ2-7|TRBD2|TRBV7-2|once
TGTGCCAGCAGCTTAGTTTTAGCGGGAGGAAGGGAGCAGTACTTC
CASSLVLAGGREQYF
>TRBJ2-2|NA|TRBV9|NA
TGTGCCAGCAGCGCCGGGACCGAGCTTCCTTTAACCGGGGAGCTGTTTTTT
CASSAGTELPLTGELFF
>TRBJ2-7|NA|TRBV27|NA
TGTGCCAGTCGCCCCAGCCGGGAGAGCGAGCAGTACTTC
CASRPSRESEQYF
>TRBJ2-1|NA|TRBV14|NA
TGTGCCAGCAGCCTAACATGGACTCTCTCCTACAATGAGCAGTTCTTC
CASSLTWTLSYNEQFF
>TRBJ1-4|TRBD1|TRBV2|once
TGTGCCAGCAGGATGGACAGGCGTGGCGAAAAACTGTTTTTT
CASRMDRRGEKLFF
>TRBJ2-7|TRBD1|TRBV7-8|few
TGTGCCAGCAGCGGGACAGGGGACGAGCAGTACTTC
CASSGTGDEQYF
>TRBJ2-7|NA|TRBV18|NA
TGTGCCAGCTCATCCGACAGAGACTACGAGCAGTACTTC
CASSSDRDYEQYF
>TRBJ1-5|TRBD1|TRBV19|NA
TGTGCCAGTAGTCCTGACGGGACAGTCAATCAGCCCCAGCATTTT
CASSPDGTVNQPQHF
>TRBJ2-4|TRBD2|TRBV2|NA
TGTGCCAGCAGTTTTACTAGCGGGAGGACGGCTACCAAAAACATTCAGTACTTC
CASSFTSGRTATKNIQYF
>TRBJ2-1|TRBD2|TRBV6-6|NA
TGTGCCAGCAGTTACATGGCTAGCGGGGGGAATGAGCAGTTCTTC
CASSYMASGGNEQFF
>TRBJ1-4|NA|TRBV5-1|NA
TGCGCCAGCAGCCCGGACGGCGCAACTAATGAAAAACTGTTTTTT
CASSPDGATNEKLFF
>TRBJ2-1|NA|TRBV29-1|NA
TGCAGCGTTGCGGAGGTCTCCTACAATGAGCAGTTCTTC
CSVAEVSYNEQFF
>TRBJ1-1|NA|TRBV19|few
TGTGCCAGTGGACGATACAGGAACACTGAAGCTTTCTTT
CASGRYRNTEAFF
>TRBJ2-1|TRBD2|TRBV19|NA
TGTGCCAGTAGTATAGATAGTCGGACTAGCGGGAGGGTCCACAATGAGCAGTTCTTC
CASSIDSRTSGRVHNEQFF
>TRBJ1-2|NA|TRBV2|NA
TGTGCCAGCAGTCCGACAAGACAGCACTATGGCTACACCTTC
CASSPTRQHYGYTF
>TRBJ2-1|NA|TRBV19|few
TGTGCCAGTAGTATAGACAGGAGGCGTAGACCCTACAATGAGCAGTTCTTC
CASSIDRRRRPYNEQFF
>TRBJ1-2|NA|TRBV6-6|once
TGTGCCACCTTACGGGACACCGCATTCTATGGCTACACCTTC
CATLRDTAFYGYTF
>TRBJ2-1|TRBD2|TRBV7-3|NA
TGTGCCAGCAGCTCAGGGACTAGCGAGATCAATGAGCAGTTCTTC
CASSSGTSEINEQFF
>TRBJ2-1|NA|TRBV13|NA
TGTGCCAGCAGCTTATTTGCGCCCTACAATGAGCAGTTCTTC
CASSLFAPYNEQFF
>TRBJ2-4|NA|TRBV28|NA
TGTGCCAGCAGCCCCGGGTTGGTGGGAGTCGCCAAAAACATTCAGTACTTC
CASSPGLVGVAKNIQYF
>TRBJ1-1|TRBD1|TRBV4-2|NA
TGTGCCAGCAGCCAAGGTGGGGCCGGGACAGCAATGAACACTGAAGCTTTCTTT
CASSQGGAGTAMNTEAFF
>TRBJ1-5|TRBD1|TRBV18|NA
TGTGCCAGCTCACCACGAGTGGACAGGGGGCACAATCAGCCCCAGCATTTT
CASSPRVDRGHNQPQHF
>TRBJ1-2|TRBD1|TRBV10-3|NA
TGTGCCATCAGGGAACAGGGGATCTATGGCTACACCTTC
CAIREQGIYGYTF
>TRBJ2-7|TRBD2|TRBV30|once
TGTGCCTGGAATGGCGGGAGGGCCGAATACGAGCAGTACTTC
CAWNGGRAEYEQYF
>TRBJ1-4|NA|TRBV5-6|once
TGTGCCAGCAGCAGAGGGGAAGGAGCAACTAATGAAAAACTGTTTTTT
CASSRGEGATNEKLFF
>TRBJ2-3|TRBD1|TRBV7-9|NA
TGTGCCAGCAGCTTAGCTGGGGCAGGGGGCAGAGATACGCAGTATTTT
CASSLAGAGGRDTQYF
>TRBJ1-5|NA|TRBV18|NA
TGTGCCAGCTCACCGGACGGCAGGGTTCTCGGCAATCAGCCCCAGCATTTT
CASSPDGRVLGNQPQHF
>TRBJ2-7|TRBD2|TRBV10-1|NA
TGCGCCAGCAGTGAGTCGAGCGGGCTAGCGGGAGTGGAGCAGTACTTC
CASSESSGLAGVEQYF
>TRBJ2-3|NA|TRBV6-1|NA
TGTGCCAGCAGCGCAACTACCTACACAGATACGCAGTATTTT
CASSATTYTDTQYF
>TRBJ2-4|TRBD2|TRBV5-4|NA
TGTGCCAGCAGCCTGGGCGGGAGTGCGAACATTCAGTACTTC
CASSLGGSANIQYF
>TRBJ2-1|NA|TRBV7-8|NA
TGTGCCAGCAGCTTAGGGTACAGGGACCGCTCCTACAATGAGCAGTTCTTC
CASSLGYRDRSYNEQFF
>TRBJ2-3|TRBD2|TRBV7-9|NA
TGTGCCAGCAGCCAGACTAGCTATACGCAGTATTTT
CASSQTSYTQYF
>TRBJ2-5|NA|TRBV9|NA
TGTGCCAGCAGCCAGGTGGACACGGAGGGGGAGACCCAGTACTTC
CASSQVDTEGETQYF
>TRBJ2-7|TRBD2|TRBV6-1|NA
TGTGCCAGCAGTGAGGGAGGGGTCTCCTACGAGCAGTACTTC
CASSEGGVSYEQYF
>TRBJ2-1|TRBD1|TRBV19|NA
TGTGCCAGTAGTTCCGGACAGGCCACTTACAATGAGCAGTTCTTC
CASSSGQATYNEQFF
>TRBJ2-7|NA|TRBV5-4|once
TGTGCCAGCAGCAAGAACCCTAGCTACATCTACGAGCAGTACTTC
CASSKNPSYIYEQYF
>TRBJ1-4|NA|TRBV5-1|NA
TGCGCCAGCAGCCCTTTGGCTATGGGGGCGACTAATGAAAAACTGTTTTTT
CASSPLAMGATNEKLFF
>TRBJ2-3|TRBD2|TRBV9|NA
TGTGCCAGCAGCGTGGGACTAGCGGGAGTCACAGATACGCAGTATTTT
CASSVGLAGVTDTQYF
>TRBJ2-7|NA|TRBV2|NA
TGTGCCAGCAGTGAACGCTACGAGCAGTACTTC
CASSERYEQYF
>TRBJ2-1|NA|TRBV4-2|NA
TGTGCCAGCAGCCAAGAGGCGCTAGCCGGGTTTGGTGAGCAGTTCTTC
CASSQEALAGFGEQFF
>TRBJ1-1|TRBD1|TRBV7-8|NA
TGTGCCAGCAGCTTAGTCAGGCAGGGGGCACGGAACACTGAAGCTTTCTTT
CASSLVRQGARNTEAFF
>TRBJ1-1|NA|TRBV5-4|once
TGTGCCAGCAGCTTGGTGGGTTTGGACACTGAAGCTTTCTTT
CASSLVGLDTEAFF
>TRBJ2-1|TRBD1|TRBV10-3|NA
TGTGCCACCTACAGGGGGCACTACAATGAGCAGTTCTTC
CATYRGHYNEQFF
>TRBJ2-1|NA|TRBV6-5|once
TGTGCCAGCAGTTACTCGCGGCAGGGCTGGGTCTTC
CASSYSRQGWVF
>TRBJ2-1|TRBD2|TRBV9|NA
TGTGCCAGCAGCGTAGTGGGCGGGAGGGCCAATGAGCAGTTCTTC
CASSVVGGRANEQFF
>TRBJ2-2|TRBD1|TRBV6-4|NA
TGTGCCAGCAGCCTCGTCCAGGGGGCAAAGAACACCGGGGAGCTGTTTTTT
CASSLVQGAKNTGELFF
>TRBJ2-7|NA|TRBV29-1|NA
TGCAGCGTGGGGTCAGGGGTCAACTACGAGCAGTACTTC
CSVGSGVNYEQYF
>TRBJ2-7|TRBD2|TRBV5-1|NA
TGCGCCAGCAGCTTGGGGGGACTAGCGGGAGAGTACCACGAGCAGTACTTC
CASSLGGLAGEYHEQYF
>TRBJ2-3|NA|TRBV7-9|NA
TGTGCCAGCAGCTTACGGGGCGGAGATACGCAGTATTTT
CASSLRGGDTQYF
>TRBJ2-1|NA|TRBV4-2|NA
TGTGCCAGCAGCCAAGACGGGACTGAGTCCTACAATGAGCAGTTCTTC
CASSQDGTESYNEQFF
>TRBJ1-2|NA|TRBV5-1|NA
TGCGCCAGACTAGGAAAGTTCTATGGCTACACCTTC
CARLGKFYGYTF
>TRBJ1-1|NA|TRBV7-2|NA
TGTGCCAGCAGCTTAGGTACGGCGAACACTGAAGCTTTCTTT
CASSLGTANTEAFF
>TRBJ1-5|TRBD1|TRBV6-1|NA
TGTGCCAGCAGCAGGGACAGGGAACAGCCCCAGCATTTT
CASSRDREQPQHF
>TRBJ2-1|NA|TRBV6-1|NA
TGTGCCAGCAACGGGGCCTACAATGAGCAGTTCTTC
CASNGAYNEQFF
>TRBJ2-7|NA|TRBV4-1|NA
TGCGCCAGCAGCCAAGGAGTAGCGGACCACTACGAGCAGTACTTC
CASSQGVADHYEQYF
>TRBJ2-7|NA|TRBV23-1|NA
TGCGCCAGCAGTCAACTTTTGGCCACCCGATACTACGAGCAGTACTTC
CASSQLLATRYYEQYF
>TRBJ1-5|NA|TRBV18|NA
TGTGCCAGCTCACGCCAGGGGAATCAGCCCCAGCATTTT
CASSRQGNQPQHF